This TCR beta chain was profiled in a study of control samples from healthy donors and cancer patients. CDR3 length equals 14 residues. Trimming took 0 bases from V and 2 from J, leaving 9 bases between them. From germline, CDR1 is SGHRS and CDR2 YFSETQ. Data came from immunoSEQ multiplex PCR; TCRdb stores just in-frame clones and leaves some out. Of around 170,000 clones detected, around 90% appear once; the ten largest clones hold 1.4%. The chain is built from TRBV5-1 and TRBJ2-7; D gene ambiguous. This TCR was sampled from a woman aged 45-59 years in good health. Material for sequencing was blood. The chain's CDR3 is CASSLETQPYEQYF. CDR3 in DNA: TGCGCCAGCAGCTTGGAGACTCAACCCTACGAGCAGTACTTC.